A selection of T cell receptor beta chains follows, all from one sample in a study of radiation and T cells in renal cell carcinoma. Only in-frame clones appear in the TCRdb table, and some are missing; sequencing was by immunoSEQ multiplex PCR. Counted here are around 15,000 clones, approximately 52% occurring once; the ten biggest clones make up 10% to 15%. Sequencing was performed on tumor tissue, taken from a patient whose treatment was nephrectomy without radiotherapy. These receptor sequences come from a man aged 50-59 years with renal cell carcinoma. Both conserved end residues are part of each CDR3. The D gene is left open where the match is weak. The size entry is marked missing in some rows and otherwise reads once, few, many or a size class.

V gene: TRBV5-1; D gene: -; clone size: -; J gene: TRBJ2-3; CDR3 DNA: TGCGCCAGCAGCTACGGAGCCTCCACAGATACGCAGTATTTT; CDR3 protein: CASSYGASTDTQYF
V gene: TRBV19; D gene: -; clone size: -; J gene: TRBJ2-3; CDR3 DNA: TGTGCCAGTAGTATAGAAGCGCAGAGCACAGATACGCAGTATTTT; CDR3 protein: CASSIEAQSTDTQYF
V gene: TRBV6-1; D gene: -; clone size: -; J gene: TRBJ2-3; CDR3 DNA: TGTGCCAGCAGTCAGCAAATTAGCACAGATACGCAGTATTTT; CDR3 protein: CASSQQISTDTQYF
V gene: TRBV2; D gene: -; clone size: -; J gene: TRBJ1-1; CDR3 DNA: TGTGCCAGCAGATTGTCCCCGAGCACTGAAGCTTTCTTT; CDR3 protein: CASRLSPSTEAFF
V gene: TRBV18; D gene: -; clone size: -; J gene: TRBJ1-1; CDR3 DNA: TGTGCCAGCTCACCCTCGGGGGGGCCCTACACTGAAGCTTTCTTT; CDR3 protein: CASSPSGGPYTEAFF
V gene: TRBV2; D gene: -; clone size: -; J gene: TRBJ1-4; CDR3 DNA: TGTGCCAGCAGGTCGGGATTGATAAATGAAAAACTGTTTTTT; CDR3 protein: CASRSGLINEKLFF
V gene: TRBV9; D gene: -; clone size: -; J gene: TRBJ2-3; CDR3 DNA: TGTGCCAGCAGCCTCCGAAGGGAAGATACGCAGTATTTT; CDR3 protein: CASSLRREDTQYF
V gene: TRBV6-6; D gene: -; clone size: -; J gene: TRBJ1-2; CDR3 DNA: TGTGCCAGCAGTTACCAAGGGGGGACCTATGGCTACACCTTC; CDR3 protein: CASSYQGGTYGYTF
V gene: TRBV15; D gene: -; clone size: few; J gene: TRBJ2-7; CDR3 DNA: TGTGCCACCAGCAGAGGTGAGGTCCCACGCTACGAGCAGTACTTC; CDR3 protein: CATSRGEVPRYEQYF
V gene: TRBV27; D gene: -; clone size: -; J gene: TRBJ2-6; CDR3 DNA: TGTGCCAGCAGACCCCAGGGTAAGGCTGGGGCCAACGTCCTGACTTTC; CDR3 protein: CASRPQGKAGANVLTF
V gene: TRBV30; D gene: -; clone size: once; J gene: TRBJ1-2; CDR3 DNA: TGTGCCTGGAGTGTACAGCGGGGAGTCGCCTTGGGGGGCTACACCTTC; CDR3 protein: CAWSVQRGVALGGYTF
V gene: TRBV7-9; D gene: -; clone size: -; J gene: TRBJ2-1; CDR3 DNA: TGTGCCAGCAGCTCGTTGACCTACAATGAGCAGTTCTTC; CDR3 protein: CASSSLTYNEQFF
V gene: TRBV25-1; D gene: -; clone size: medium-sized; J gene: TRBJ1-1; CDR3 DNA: TGTGCCAGCAGTGAATACAAAGGGACTGAAGCTTTCTTT; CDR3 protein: CASSEYKGTEAFF
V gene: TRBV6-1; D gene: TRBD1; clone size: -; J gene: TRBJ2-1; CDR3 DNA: TGTGCCAGCAGTGAGGGGACAGGGAATTACAATGAGCAGTTCTTC; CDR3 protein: CASSEGTGNYNEQFF
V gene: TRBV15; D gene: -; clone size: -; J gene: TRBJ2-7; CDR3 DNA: TGTGCCACCAGCAGAGAGGGGGGTTTGGGAGAGCAGTACTTC; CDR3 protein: CATSREGGLGEQYF
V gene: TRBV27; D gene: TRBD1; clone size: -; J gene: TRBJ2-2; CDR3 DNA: TGTGCCAGCAGTCCTGGACAGGGGGCCGGCGGGGAGCTGTTTTTT; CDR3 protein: CASSPGQGAGGELFF
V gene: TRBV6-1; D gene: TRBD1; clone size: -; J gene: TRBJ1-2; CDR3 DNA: TGTGCCAGCAGTTTTGACCCGGGACAGAACTATGGCTACACCTTC; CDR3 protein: CASSFDPGQNYGYTF
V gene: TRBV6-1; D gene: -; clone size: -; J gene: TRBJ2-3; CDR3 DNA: TGTGCCAGCAGTGAAAGCGGAAGGGGGTACCATTTT; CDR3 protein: CASSESGRGYHF
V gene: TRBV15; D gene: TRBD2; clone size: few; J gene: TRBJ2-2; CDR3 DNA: TGTGCCACCAGCAGAGATATGGTAGCGGGGGGTACCGGGGAGCTGTTTTTT; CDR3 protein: CATSRDMVAGGTGELFF
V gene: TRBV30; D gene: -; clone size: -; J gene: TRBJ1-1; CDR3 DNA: TGTGCCTTAACTGGGTCGCCCAATGTAAACACTGAAGCTTTCTTT; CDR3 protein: CALTGSPNVNTEAFF
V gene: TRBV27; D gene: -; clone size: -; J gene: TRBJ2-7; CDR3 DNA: TGTGCCAGCAGTTTGACAGCCACTTTATCCTACGAGCAGTACTTC; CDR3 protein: CASSLTATLSYEQYF
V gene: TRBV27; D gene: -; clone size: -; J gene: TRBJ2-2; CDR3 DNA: TGTGCCAGCTCGGGTACGCACACCGGGGAGCTGTTTTTT; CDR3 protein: CASSGTHTGELFF
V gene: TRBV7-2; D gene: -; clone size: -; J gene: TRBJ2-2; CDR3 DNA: TGTGCCAGCAGCTTAATGCTGCAGGGGGAGCTGTTTTTT; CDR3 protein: CASSLMLQGELFF
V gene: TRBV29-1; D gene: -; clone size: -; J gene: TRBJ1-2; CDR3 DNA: TGCAGCGTATCTACGACAGGCCGCTATGGCTACACCTTC; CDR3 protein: CSVSTTGRYGYTF
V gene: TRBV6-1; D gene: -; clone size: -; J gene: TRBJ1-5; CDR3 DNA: TGTGCCAGCAGTGAACCACATAGCAATCAGCCCCAGCATTTT; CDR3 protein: CASSEPHSNQPQHF
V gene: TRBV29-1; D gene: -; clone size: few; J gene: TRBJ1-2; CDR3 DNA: TGCAGCGTCGATCAGTTGGGAGGGTATGGCTACACCTTC; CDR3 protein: CSVDQLGGYGYTF
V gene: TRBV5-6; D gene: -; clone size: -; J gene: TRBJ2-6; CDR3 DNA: TGTGCCAGCAGCTTGGGGCAGGGGCCTTCTCTGGGGGCCAACGTCCTGACTTTC; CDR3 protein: CASSLGQGPSLGANVLTF
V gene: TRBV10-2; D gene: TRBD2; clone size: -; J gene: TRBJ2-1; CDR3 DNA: TGCGCCAGCACAACTCCAGCGGGGGGCCATGAGCAGTTCTTC; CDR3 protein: CASTTPAGGHEQFF
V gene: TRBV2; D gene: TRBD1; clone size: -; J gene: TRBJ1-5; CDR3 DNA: TGTGCCAGCAGAAATGACAGGGGAAATCAGCCCCAGCATTTT; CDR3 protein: CASRNDRGNQPQHF
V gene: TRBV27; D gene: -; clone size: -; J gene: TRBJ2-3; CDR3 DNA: TGTGCCAGCAGGCCGTTGCCTAGCACAGATACGCAGTATTTT; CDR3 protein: CASRPLPSTDTQYF
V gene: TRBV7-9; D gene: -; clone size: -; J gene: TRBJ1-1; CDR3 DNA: TGTGCCAGCAGCTTAGCTGGCAGCGCGAACACTGAAGCTTTCTTT; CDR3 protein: CASSLAGSANTEAFF
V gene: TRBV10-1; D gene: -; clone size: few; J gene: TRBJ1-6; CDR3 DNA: TGCGCCAGCGGCGTAGACGGAATTAATTCACCCCTCCACTTT; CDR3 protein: CASGVDGINSPLHF
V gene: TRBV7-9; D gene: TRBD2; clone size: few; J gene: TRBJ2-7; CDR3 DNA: TGTGCCAGCAGCTTAGCGTGGGAGGGGCGAGCCGAGCAGTACTTC; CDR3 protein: CASSLAWEGRAEQYF
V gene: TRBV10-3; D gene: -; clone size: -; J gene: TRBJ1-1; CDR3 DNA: TGTGCCATCAGTGGGGGCGGCACTGAAGCTTTCTTT; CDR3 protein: CAISGGGTEAFF
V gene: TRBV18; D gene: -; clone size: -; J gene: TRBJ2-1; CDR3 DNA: TGTGCCAGCTCACCATTAAAGGACTACAATGAGCAGTTCTTC; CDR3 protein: CASSPLKDYNEQFF
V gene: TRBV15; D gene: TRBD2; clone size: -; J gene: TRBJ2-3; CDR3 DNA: TGTGCCACCAGCAGAGATCGGGCGGGGGGCACAGATACGCAGTATTTT; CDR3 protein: CATSRDRAGGTDTQYF